These 23 T cell receptor beta chains came from one sample sequenced in a study of T cells in Graves' hyperthyroidism and ophthalmopathy. RNA transcripts served as the template for amplifying TCR beta CDR3 regions. First-round RT-PCR with HTBI primers amplified the TCR CDR3 region. TCRdb re-called the multiplex PCR reads with MiXCR, one entry per CDR3 protein. The top ten hold about 13% of the sample, which has hundreds of thousands of distinct CDR3 sequences, roughly 15% seen once. Sequenced sample: blood. Every receptor here comes from a man aged 18 to 35 with Graves' ophthalmopathy.

This clonotype was recorded at least ten times. The V gene is TRBV3-1, the J gene TRBJ1-2, with D unresolved. There are 13 residues in the CDR3. Germline V gene sequence: CDR1 LGHDT, CDR2 YNNKEL (reference sequence). Trimming shortened V by 1 base and J by 4 bases, and 7 bases separated the two germline ends. In DNA, the CDR3 is TGTGCCAGCAGCCAAGCCGGCAGCTATGGCTACACCTTC. Its protein is CASSQAGSYGYTF. The variable domain in full, completed from reference TRBV3-1 and TRBJ1-2, reads DTAVSQTPKYLVTQMGNDKSIKCEQNLGHDTMYWYKQDSKKFLKIMFSYNNKELIINETVPNRFSPKSPDKAHLNLHINSLELGDSAVYFCASSQAGSYGYTFGSGTRLTVV.

This clonotype was seen ten or more times. This chain uses TRBV3-1 with TRBJ2-5; possibly TRBD1 for D (6 bases). This CDR3 is built from 13 residues. The germline V and J ends were trimmed by 3 bases and 1 base, with 6 bases remaining between them. Germline CDR1 and CDR2: LGHDT and YNNKEL (reference sequence). The CDR3, as DNA: TGTGCCAGCAGCCAGGACAGCCAAGAGACCCAGTACTTC. This sequence encodes CASSQDSQETQYF.

This clonotype was observed many times. The chain has TRBV30 and TRBJ2-1; maybe TRBD1 (8 bases). With 3 bases removed from V and 6 bases from J, the gap between germline ends came to 18 bases. The CDR3 runs to 15 residues. From germline, CDR1 is GTSNPN and CDR2 SVGIG (reference sequence). The CDR3 region is CAWRVPDREGNEQFF. Written as DNA, the CDR3 is TGTGCCTGGAGGGTCCCGGACAGGGAGGGCAATGAGCAGTTCTTC.

This chain uses TRBV19 with TRBJ2-4; TRBD1 might be the D (5 bases). CDR1 is LNHDA, CDR2 SQIVND, per germline (reference sequence). This CDR3 is 13 amino acids long. V was trimmed by 3 bases and J by 5 bases, leaving 8 bases between them. The CDR3 reads CASSILGQNIQYF. CDR3 DNA sequence: TGTGCCAGTAGTATCCTGGGGCAAAACATTCAGTACTTC.

Many counts were recorded for this clonotype. This chain connects TRBV5-4 to TRBJ2-3; 12 bases are shared with TRBD2. The CDR3 has 16 amino acids. In germline, CDR1 is SGHNT, CDR2 YYREEE (reference sequence). Trimming removed 2 bases from V and 2 bases from J; junction bases left unmatched: 3. The CDR3 loop is CASSFGLAGPTDTQYF. In DNA, the CDR3 is TGTGCCAGCAGCTTTGGACTAGCGGGACCCACAGATACGCAGTATTTT.

This clonotype has ten or more counts. The chain recombines TRBV18 with TRBJ2-2; possible D gene TRBD2, 5 bases. The CDR3 loop spans 15 amino acids. CDR1 is KGHSH and CDR2 is LQKENI in the germline V gene. The V end lost 5 bases, the J end lost 1 base, and 11 bases lay between the germline ends. Written as DNA, the CDR3 is TGTGCCAGCTCATTCGATCGGGAGAACACCGGGGAGCTGTTTTTT. This translates into CASSFDRENTGELFF.

This clonotype was counted ten times or more. The rearrangement joins TRBV18 to TRBJ2-7; TRBD1 matches at 9 bases. CDR1 is KGHSH, CDR2 LQKENI, per germline. The CDR3 runs 16 residues. The V segment lost 8 bases and the J segment 3 bases; nucleotides outside the gene matches: 14. This chain's CDR3 is CASAVGQGIVNYEQYF. CDR3 nucleotide sequence: TGTGCCAGCGCGGTGGGACAGGGAATCGTTAACTACGAGCAGTACTTC. Together with reference TRBV18 and TRBJ2-7, the CDR3 gives the full variable domain: NAGVMQNPRHLVRRRGQEARLRCSPMKGHSHVYWYRQLPEEGLKFMVYLQKENIIDESGMPKERFSAEFPKEGPSILRIQQVVRGDSAAYFCASAVGQGIVNYEQYFGPGTRLTVT.

The chain recombines TRBV2 with TRBJ2-3; D call uncertain. The V and J ends lost 6 bases and 2 bases respectively, with 15 bases between them. The CDR3 spans 15 residues. The germline CDR1 and CDR2 sequences are SNHLY and FYNNEI. CDR3 coding DNA: TGTGCCAGCAGGGAATGGGCAGTAGTCACAGATACGCAGTATTTT. It specifies CASREWAVVTDTQYF.

This clonotype appeared many times. The chain joins TRBV5-1 to TRBJ2-5; D might be TRBD1 (6 bases). The germline V gene encodes CDR1 SGHRS and CDR2 YFSETQ. The CDR3 length is 15 residues. The V gene lost 5 bases and the J gene lost 0 bases, with 14 bases spanning the gap. In DNA form, the CDR3 reads TGCGCCAGCAGAACATCTTCAGGGGACCAAGAGACCCAGTACTTC. It codes for CASRTSSGDQETQYF.

This chain links TRBV3-1 with TRBJ1-5; D unclear. The CDR3 contains 14 residues. Trimming cost V 0 bases and J 15 bases, with 18 bases left between them. Per the germline V gene, CDR1 is LGHDT and CDR2 is YNNKEL (reference sequence). In nucleotides, the CDR3 is TGTGCCAGCAGCCAAGAGCCTGGGCGGGAGCTACTGCATTTT. Translated: CASSQEPGRELLHF.

This clonotype was counted at least ten times. J is TRBJ2-7 and V is TRBV12-3 or TRBV12-4, with D uncertain. The CDR3 consists of 13 residues. The V gene lost 5 bases and the J gene lost 6 bases, with 14 bases spanning the gap. CDR3 nucleotides: TGTGCCAGCAGTCGGGCCCCGCGATCCGAGCAGTACTTC. Its protein product is CASSRAPRSEQYF.

This clonotype was observed a handful of times. Just one base apart from a much larger clone, this may be a read error. This chain connects TRBV2 to TRBJ2-7; D not certain. The CDR3 has 11 amino acids. Trimming shortened V by 8 bases and J by 0 bases, and 5 bases separated the two germline ends. Germline values: CDR1 SNHLY, CDR2 FYNNEI. CDR3 residues: CASADSYEQYF. In nucleotides, the CDR3 is TGTGCCAGCGCCGACTCCTACGAGCAGTACTTC.

The chain links TRBV2 to TRBJ2-2; 14 bases are shared with TRBD2. The CDR3 spans 18 residues. The J segment lost 7 bases and the V segment lost 4 bases, leaving 11 bases of the junction unmatched. Looked up from germline, CDR1 is SNHLY and CDR2 is FYNNEI. CDR3 residues: CASSGWTSGGPGDGELFF. The CDR3 DNA is TGTGCCAGCAGTGGATGGACTAGCGGGGGGCCAGGGGACGGGGAGCTGTTTTTT.

This clonotype was detected ten times or more. The V and J genes are TRBV29-1 and TRBJ1-2; D perhaps matches TRBD1 (6 bases). CDR1 is SQVTM, CDR2 ANQGSEA, per germline. Deletions cut 7 bases from V and 5 bases from J, with 20 bases between. The CDR3 consists of 14 residues. This chain's CDR3 is CSEYPRGRDYGYTF. CDR3 bases: TGCAGCGAGTACCCACGGGGGCGAGATTATGGCTACACCTTC.

This clonotype appeared a few times. The genes are TRBV5-6 and TRBJ1-2, with 7 positions matching TRBD1. J was trimmed by 8 bases and V by 4 bases; bases with no gene match: 14. The length of the CDR3 is 15 residues. Germline values: CDR1 SGHDT, CDR2 YYEEEE. The CDR3 region has the DNA TGTGCCAGCAGCGACAATTACAGGGGAATATCCGGCTACACCTTC. Translation: CASSDNYRGISGYTF.

CDR3 coding DNA: TGTGCCAGCAGTTCTTATAATGAAGCTTTCTTT. Protein sequence: CASSSYNEAFF. The V and J genes are TRBV27 and TRBJ1-1; D unclear. The CDR3 runs 11 residues. From germline, CDR1 is MNHEY and CDR2 SMNVEV (reference sequence). Trimming took 4 bases from V and 7 from J, leaving 7 bases between them.

This clonotype was seen more than once but under ten times. This chain links TRBV25-1 with TRBJ2-5, with TRBD1 identical over 9 bases. The germline CDR1 and CDR2 sequences are MGHDK and SYGVNS. The CDR3 covers 14 residues. Trimming removed 3 bases from V and 3 bases from J; junction bases left unmatched: 2. The CDR3 region is CASSDGTGKETQYF. Written as DNA, the CDR3 is TGTGCCAGCAGTGATGGGACAGGGAAAGAGACCCAGTACTTC.

Turning to this clonotype: This may be a read error, as it is one base from a much larger clone. The gene calls are TRBV5-4 and TRBJ2-3, with 10 bases identical to TRBD2. CDR1 SGHNT and CDR2 YYREEE come from the germline V gene (reference sequence). CDR3 length: 16 residues. The junction had 6 bases not matched to a gene; V was cut back by 3 bases and J by 2 bases. Here the CDR3 DNA reads TGTGCCAGCAGCTCCACACTAGCGGGACTCACAGATACGCAGTATTTT. Translated, it gives CASSSTLAGLTDTQYF.

This clonotype was detected a few times. At one boundary the junction diverges from the germline segment, which might be a read error. The chain recombines TRBV4-1 with TRBJ2-1, with no clear D. Germline CDR1 and CDR2: MGHRA and YSYEKL. The CDR3 spans 16 residues. For the CDR3, the DNA is TGCGCCAGCAGCCAAGGGTCTGGAGAAGCTTACAGTGAGCAGTTCTTC. Its translation: CASSQGSGEAYSEQFF.

This clonotype has just a few counts. This chain uses TRBV29-1 with TRBJ2-5; D uncertain. Per the germline V gene, CDR1 is SQVTM and CDR2 is ANQGSEA. Trimming took off 3 bases at V and 1 base at J, with 6 bases between the two ends. The CDR3 has 12 residues. The chain's CDR3 is CSVEAGQETQYF. CDR3 bases: TGCAGCGTTGAGGCAGGCCAAGAGACCCAGTACTTC.

Of note for this clonotype: A read error is likely, as this CDR3 ends without the conserved phenylalanine or tryptophan. The chain combines TRBV5-1 with TRBJ1-2; D is uncertain. This CDR3 region has 13 residues. CDR1 SGHRS and CDR2 YFSETQ come from the germline V gene. The V and J ends lost 1 base and 3 bases respectively, with 7 bases between them. The CDR3 DNA reads as TGCGCCAGCAGCTTGTCCGGGGACTATGGCTACACCCTC. Its translation: CASSLSGDYGYTL.

This clonotype was observed a few times. The CDR3 is CASRRGSRGYTF. CDR3 in DNA: TGTGCCAGCAGGAGAGGGAGCAGGGGCTACACCTTC. This chain links TRBV6-1 with TRBJ1-2; no firm D call. The CDR3 sequence is 12 residues long. Deletions cut 6 bases from V and 8 bases from J, with 13 bases between. The germline V gene encodes CDR1 MNHNS and CDR2 SASEGT.

The table lists this clonotype with many counts. This chain joins TRBV5-1 and TRBJ2-6; the D is unclear. CDR1 and CDR2 (germline): SGHRS, YFSETQ. Trimming left V 2 bases short and J 0 bases short, with 3 bases between. The CDR3 has 14 amino acids. The CDR3 loop reads CASSFDSGANVLTF. The CDR3 nucleotides read TGCGCCAGCAGCTTTGACTCTGGGGCCAACGTCCTGACTTTC.